The 24 T cell receptor beta chains reported below all come from one sample, sequenced in a study of T-cell memory formation after mild COVID-19. Each CDR3 protein is one row after TCRdb ran MiXCR on the 5' RACE reads. Here the sample spans some 260,000 distinct CDR3 sequences, roughly 15% being singletons. The sample comprised PBMCs or a T cell subset sorted from them (not recorded which). The receptor source for this set is a man aged 18 to 35 who had mild COVID-19 (a few samples of this study predate the infection). Cell type and time point are not known.

The V and J genes are TRBV7-9 and TRBJ2-4, with 7 bases lining up with TRBD1. Trimming removed 5 bases from V and 6 bases from J; junction bases left unmatched: 7. CDR1 and CDR2 (germline): SEHNR, FQNEAQ (reference sequence). This CDR3 has 14 amino acids. CDR3: CASSPEGALNIQYF. CDR3 sequence (DNA): TGTGCCAGCAGCCCCGAGGGGGCTCTAAACATTCAGTACTTC.

This clonotype was seen a few times. The J gene is TRBJ1-5, the V gene TRBV7-2; 9 bases are a match to TRBD1. V trimming: 3 bases; J trimming: 1 base; junction bases outside the gene matches: 4. CDR3 length: 16 residues. Germline CDR1 is SGHTA and CDR2 is FQGNSA. The CDR3 loop is CASSFMTGGSNQPQHF. The CDR3 bases are TGTGCCAGCAGCTTTATGACAGGGGGAAGCAATCAGCCCCAGCATTTT. The full variable domain, completed using reference TRBV7-2 and TRBJ1-5, is GAGVSQSPSNKVTEKGKDVELRCDPISGHTALYWYRQSLGQGLEFLIYFQGNSAPDKSGLPSDRFSAERTGGSVSTLTIQRTQQEDSAVYLCASSFMTGGSNQPQHFGDGTRLSIL.

V is TRBV29-1 and J is TRBJ1-1, with 11 bases matching TRBD1. The CDR3 length is 16 residues. Germline loops: CDR1 SQVTM, CDR2 ANQGSEA. V shed 4 bases and J 1 base; nucleotides not matched to a gene: 8. DNA for the CDR3: TGCAGCGTTGGCGCGGACAGGGGGCGATGGAACACTGAAGCTTTCTTT. Translated: CSVGADRGRWNTEAFF. Variable domain in full (rest from reference TRBV29-1 and TRBJ1-1): SAVISQKPSRDICQRGTSLTIQCQVDSQVTMMFWYRQQPGQSLTLIATANQGSEATYESGFVIDKFPISRPNLTFSTLTVSNMSPEDSSIYLCSVGADRGRWNTEAFFGQGTRLTVV.

V usage is TRBV7-9 and J usage is TRBJ1-5; D perhaps matches TRBD1 (6 bases). Trimming removed 5 bases from V and 0 bases from J, with 11 bases in between. From germline, CDR1 is SEHNR and CDR2 FQNEAQ (reference sequence). The CDR3 has 15 amino acids. CDR3 loop: CASSAGQFSNQPQHF. Here the CDR3 DNA reads TGTGCCAGCAGCGCCGGACAGTTTAGCAATCAGCCCCAGCATTTT.

This clonotype was recorded a few times. The chain recombines TRBV9 with TRBJ2-5, with 12 nucleotides matching TRBD2. J gave up 1 base and V 0 bases, and 4 bases lay outside the gene matches. This CDR3 is 17 amino acids long. Per the germline V gene, CDR1 is SGDLS and CDR2 is YYNGEE. The chain's CDR3 is CASSVGASGGGQETQYF. Written as DNA, the CDR3 is TGTGCCAGCAGCGTAGGGGCTAGCGGGGGGGGCCAAGAGACCCAGTACTTC.

This clonotype was counted between two and nine times. The rearrangement joins TRBV5-1 to TRBJ1-4; 9 nucleotides align to TRBD1. The CDR3 extends over 13 amino acids. Germline V gene lookup returns CDR1 SGHRS and CDR2 YFSETQ. V lost 5 bases to trimming and J lost 6 bases; unmatched junction nucleotides: 2. The CDR3: CASRRDRDEKLFF. CDR3 in DNA: TGCGCCAGCAGGCGGGACAGGGATGAAAAACTGTTTTTT. Using reference TRBV5-1 and TRBJ1-4 for the parts outside the CDR3, the full variable domain is KAGVTQTPRYLIKTRGQQVTLSCSPISGHRSVSWYQQTPGQGLQFLFEYFSETQRNKGNFPGRFSGRQFSNSRSEMNVSTLELGDSALYLCASRRDRDEKLFFGSGTQLSVL.

The sample holds a few counts of this clonotype. The chain uses TRBV5-1 and TRBJ2-7; a weak D match, TRBD1 (5 bases). With 2 bases removed from V and 4 bases from J, the gap between germline ends came to 16 bases. The CDR3 runs 15 residues. CDR1 SGHRS and CDR2 YFSETQ come from the germline V gene. CDR3 sequence (DNA): TGCGCCAGCAGCTTCCAAGACAGTGGATTTTACGAGCAGTACGTC. Its protein is CASSFQDSGFYEQYV.

Only a few counts were recorded for this clonotype. The chain links TRBV20-1 to TRBJ2-1; 11 bases are shared with TRBD2. The CDR3 runs to 17 residues. Germline loops: CDR1 DFQATT, CDR2 SNEGSKA (reference sequence). The V gene end was trimmed by 0 bases and the J gene end by 9 bases; junction bases not matched to a gene: 13. In DNA, the CDR3 is TGCAGTGCTAGAGATTTTGGTAGCGGGGGGGCCCAGGGTGAGCAGTTCTTC. It codes for CSARDFGSGGAQGEQFF.

This clonotype was counted at least ten times. The J gene is TRBJ2-3, the V gene TRBV5-1; D unresolved. Deletions cut 0 bases from V and 4 bases from J, with 12 bases between. The CDR3 sequence is 15 residues long. Germline V gives CDR1 SGHRS, CDR2 YFSETQ. CDR3 amino acids: CASSLGLTAADTQYF. The CDR3 nucleotides read TGCGCCAGCAGCTTGGGACTTACGGCGGCAGATACGCAGTATTTT. The full variable domain, rest sourced from reference TRBV5-1 and TRBJ2-3, is KAGVTQTPRYLIKTRGQQVTLSCSPISGHRSVSWYQQTPGQGLQFLFEYFSETQRNKGNFPGRFSGRQFSNSRSEMNVSTLELGDSALYLCASSLGLTAADTQYFGPGTRLTVL.

This clonotype was seen repeatedly, ten times or more. The chain links TRBV6-5 to TRBJ2-4; TRBD2 is a possible D gene (8 bases). CDR1 and CDR2 from the germline V gene are MNHEY and SVGAGI. V shed 5 bases and J shed 0 bases, with 14 bases lying between them. The CDR3 totals 16 residues. The CDR3 reads CASSLGGDRAKNIQYF. For the CDR3, the DNA is TGTGCCAGCAGTCTCGGGGGGGACAGAGCCAAAAACATTCAGTACTTC.

The chain carries TRBV20-1 and TRBJ2-7; perhaps TRBD1 as D (6 bases). Looked up from germline, CDR1 is DFQATT and CDR2 is SNEGSKA (reference sequence). The CDR3 loop spans 11 amino acids. The V end lost 6 bases, the J end lost 6 bases, and 12 bases lay between the germline ends. CDR3 nucleotides: TGCAGTGCCCAACAAGGGGGCGAGCAGTACGTC. Its translation: CSAQQGGEQYV.

This clonotype was counted at least ten times. The V call is TRBV7-3, the J call TRBJ2-1, with D possibly TRBD1 on 6 matching bases. V lost 2 bases and J 0 bases, leaving 17 bases between the germline ends. The CDR3 extends over 18 amino acids. The V gene's germline CDR1 is SGHTA and CDR2 FQGTGA. The CDR3 region has the DNA TGTGCCAGCAGCTTACGTGGGGTGAAACAGGGCTCCTACAATGAGCAGTTCTTC. Its translation: CASSLRGVKQGSYNEQFF. The full variable domain, its missing parts supplied by reference TRBV7-3 and TRBJ2-1, is GAGVSQTPSNKVTEKGKYVELRCDPISGHTALYWYRQSLGQGPEFLIYFQGTGAADDSGLPNDRFFAVRPEGSVSTLKIQRTERGDSAVYLCASSLRGVKQGSYNEQFFGPGTRLTVL.

Only a few counts were recorded for this clonotype. V is TRBV28 and J is TRBJ2-5; tentatively, D is TRBD1 or TRBD2 (5 bases each). The germline gives CDR1 MDHEN, CDR2 SYDVKM. CDR3 size: 11 residues. V shed 8 bases and J shed 2 bases, with 6 bases lying between them. The CDR3 loop reads CASWGQETQYF. Here the CDR3 DNA reads TGTGCCAGCTGGGGGCAAGAGACCCAGTACTTC. Supplemented by reference TRBV28 and TRBJ2-5, the full variable domain reads DVKVTQSSRYLVKRTGEKVFLECVQDMDHENMFWYRQDPGLGLRLIYFSYDVKMKEKGDIPEGYSVSREKKERFSLILESASTNQTSMYLCASWGQETQYFGPGTRLLVL.

This clonotype has more than one count but fewer than ten. The chain links TRBV28 to TRBJ2-1; D may be TRBD1 (5 bases). Trimming cost V 5 bases and J 6 bases, with 20 bases left between them. The CDR3 covers 16 residues. Germline V CDR1 and CDR2: MDHEN, SYDVKM. The CDR3 is CASSGALGRGRNEQFF. The DNA of the CDR3 is TGTGCCAGCAGTGGGGCGCTGGGCCGTGGTCGCAATGAGCAGTTCTTC. The full variable domain, rest sourced from reference TRBV28 and TRBJ2-1, is DVKVTQSSRYLVKRTGEKVFLECVQDMDHENMFWYRQDPGLGLRLIYFSYDVKMKEKGDIPEGYSVSREKKERFSLILESASTNQTSMYLCASSGALGRGRNEQFFGPGTRLTVL.

Note on this clonotype: A read error is possible here, since a much larger clone lies one base away. The CDR3 DNA reads as TGCGCCAGCAAGACTGTAAGCGGGGAAGAGACCCAGTACTTC. This gives the protein CASKTVSGEETQYF. The chain uses TRBV5-1 and TRBJ2-5; 7 nucleotides agree with TRBD2. CDR1 is SGHRS, CDR2 YFSETQ, per germline. There are 14 residues in the CDR3. Trimming at V came to 6 bases and at J to 3 bases, leaving 8 bases not matched to a gene.

This clonotype was recorded many times. The CDR3 end shows no conserved phenylalanine or tryptophan, and so a read error is likely. The limits of the CDR3 on the DNA are not certain, so only TCRdb's listed CDR3 is given. The chain links TRBV7-9 to TRBJ2-1; no DNA check was done on the table's D call, TRBD1. Germline V gene data show CDR1 as SEHNR and CDR2 as FQNEAQ (reference sequence). The CDR3 contains 12 residues when both ends are counted. This CDR3 reads CASSLTGGLVFI.

This clonotype was observed at least ten times. The rearrangement links TRBV5-5 to TRBJ2-5, with unresolved D. The CDR3 spans 13 residues. CDR1 is SGHKS and CDR2 is YYEKEE in the germline V gene (reference sequence). V was cut by 6 bases and J by 3 bases, with 12 bases left in between. The CDR3 is CASTLVVEETQYF. The CDR3, as DNA: TGTGCCAGCACCCTCGTAGTTGAAGAGACCCAGTACTTC.

This clonotype came up a few times. CDR3 in amino acids: CASSVGVSGANVLTF. CDR3 sequence (DNA): TGTGCCAGCAGCGTAGGGGTATCTGGGGCCAACGTCCTGACTTTC. The V gene is TRBV9, the J gene TRBJ2-6; no reliable D call. Per germline, CDR1 SGDLS and CDR2 YYNGEE. The V and J ends lost 0 bases and 1 base respectively, with 5 bases between them. The CDR3 covers 15 residues.

This chain joins TRBV5-1 and TRBJ2-2; 9 bases match TRBD1. After removal of 7 bases from V and 5 bases from J, the junction contained 3 bases not matched to a gene. The CDR3 totals 13 residues. Germline loops: CDR1 SGHRS, CDR2 YFSETQ. The CDR3 coding sequence is TGCGCCAGCCAACAGGGGGCGACCGGGGAGCTGTTTTTT. It specifies CASQQGATGELFF.

The DNA of the CDR3 is TGTGCCAGCAGGCCCTACAGCGGTAACACCGGGGAGCTGTTTTTT. Amino acid sequence: CASRPYSGNTGELFF. The V call is TRBV2, the J call TRBJ2-2, with D perhaps matching TRBD2 (5 bases). This CDR3 comprises 15 residues. CDR1 and CDR2 (germline): SNHLY, FYNNEI. Trimming left V 6 bases short and J 2 bases short, with 13 bases between.

The chain carries TRBV7-8 and TRBJ1-1; no reliable D call. There are 15 residues in the CDR3. Trimming removed 5 bases from V and 1 base from J, with 14 bases in between. Germline lookup yields CDR1 SGHVS and CDR2 FQNEAQ. The CDR3 sequence is CASSPIRFGNTEAFF. The CDR3 nucleotides read TGTGCCAGCAGCCCCATTAGGTTCGGGAACACTGAAGCTTTCTTT.

In this sample, this clonotype turned up a few times. The V gene is TRBV28, the J gene TRBJ2-5; either TRBD1 or TRBD2 may supply D (6 bases each). Trimming took off 8 bases at V and 1 base at J, with 11 bases between the two ends. The CDR3 totals 13 residues. CDR1 is MDHEN and CDR2 is SYDVKM in the germline V gene. The CDR3 loop reads CASQKGGQETQYF. The DNA of the CDR3 is TGTGCCAGCCAAAAGGGGGGCCAAGAGACCCAGTACTTC.

The chain combines TRBV5-1 with TRBJ2-3; a weak D match, TRBD2 (7 bases). V lost 1 base to trimming and J lost 4 bases, with 13 bases between them. The CDR3 has 15 amino acids. Germline lookup yields CDR1 SGHRS and CDR2 YFSETQ. CDR3 DNA: TGCGCCAGCAGCTTGAGGGGGGGAGAGGCAGATACGCAGTATTTT. Amino acids: CASSLRGGEADTQYF.

V usage is TRBV12-3 or TRBV12-4 and J usage is TRBJ2-1, with D possibly being TRBD2 (6 bases). The CDR3 length is 13 residues. V lost 3 bases and J lost 8, with 11 bases in between. For the CDR3, the DNA is TGTGCCAGCAGTTTTGCGGGGAGGTATGAGCAGTTCTTC. This encodes CASSFAGRYEQFF.